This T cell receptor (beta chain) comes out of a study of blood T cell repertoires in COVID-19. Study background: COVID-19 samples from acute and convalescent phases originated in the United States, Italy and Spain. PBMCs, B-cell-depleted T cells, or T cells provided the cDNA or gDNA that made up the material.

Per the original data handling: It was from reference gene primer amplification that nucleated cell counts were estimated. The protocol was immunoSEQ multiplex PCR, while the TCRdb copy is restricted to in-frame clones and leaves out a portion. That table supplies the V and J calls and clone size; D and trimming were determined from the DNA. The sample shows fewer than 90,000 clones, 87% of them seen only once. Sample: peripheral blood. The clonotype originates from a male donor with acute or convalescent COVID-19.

The DNA for the CDR3 is TGTGCCAGTAGTATAGCCGGGGGATCGAACACCGGGGAGCTGTTTTTT. It specifies CASSIAGGSNTGELFF. This chain connects TRBV19 to TRBJ2-2, with TRBD2 as a possible D gene (6 bases). Per germline, CDR1 LNHDA and CDR2 SQIVND (reference sequence). CDR3 length equals 16 residues. Trimming shortened V by 1 base and J by 0 bases, and 9 bases separated the two germline ends.